This T cell receptor beta chain comes out of a study of blood T cell repertoires in COVID-19. The wider study: COVID-19 samples from acute and convalescent phases originated in the United States, Italy and Spain. T cells, B-cell-depleted T cells, or PBMCs provided the cDNA or gDNA that served as material.

As processed by the authors: Estimates of nucleated cell counts were drawn from the amplification of reference gene primers. Repertoires were generated with immunoSEQ multiplex PCR, while TCRdb's copy carries only in-frame clones and drops some. The V and J calls and the clone size are those of that table, but D and trimming were determined from the DNA. The sample lists around 210,000 clones, 84% occurring once. The J segment lost 0 bases and the V segment lost 5 bases, leaving 14 bases of the junction unmatched. Per the germline V gene, CDR1 is SNHLY and CDR2 is FYNNEI. The CDR3 is 21 amino acids. The sequenced sample was peripheral blood. This rearrangement joins TRBV2 to TRBJ2-6; 12 positions agree with TRBD1. This sequence originates from a human donor in a cohort sampled during active COVID-19. The CDR3 loop is CASSPFPGQGANFSGANVLTF. CDR3 sequence (DNA): TGTGCCAGCAGTCCCTTCCCGGGACAGGGGGCGAATTTCTCTGGGGCCAACGTCCTGACTTTC.